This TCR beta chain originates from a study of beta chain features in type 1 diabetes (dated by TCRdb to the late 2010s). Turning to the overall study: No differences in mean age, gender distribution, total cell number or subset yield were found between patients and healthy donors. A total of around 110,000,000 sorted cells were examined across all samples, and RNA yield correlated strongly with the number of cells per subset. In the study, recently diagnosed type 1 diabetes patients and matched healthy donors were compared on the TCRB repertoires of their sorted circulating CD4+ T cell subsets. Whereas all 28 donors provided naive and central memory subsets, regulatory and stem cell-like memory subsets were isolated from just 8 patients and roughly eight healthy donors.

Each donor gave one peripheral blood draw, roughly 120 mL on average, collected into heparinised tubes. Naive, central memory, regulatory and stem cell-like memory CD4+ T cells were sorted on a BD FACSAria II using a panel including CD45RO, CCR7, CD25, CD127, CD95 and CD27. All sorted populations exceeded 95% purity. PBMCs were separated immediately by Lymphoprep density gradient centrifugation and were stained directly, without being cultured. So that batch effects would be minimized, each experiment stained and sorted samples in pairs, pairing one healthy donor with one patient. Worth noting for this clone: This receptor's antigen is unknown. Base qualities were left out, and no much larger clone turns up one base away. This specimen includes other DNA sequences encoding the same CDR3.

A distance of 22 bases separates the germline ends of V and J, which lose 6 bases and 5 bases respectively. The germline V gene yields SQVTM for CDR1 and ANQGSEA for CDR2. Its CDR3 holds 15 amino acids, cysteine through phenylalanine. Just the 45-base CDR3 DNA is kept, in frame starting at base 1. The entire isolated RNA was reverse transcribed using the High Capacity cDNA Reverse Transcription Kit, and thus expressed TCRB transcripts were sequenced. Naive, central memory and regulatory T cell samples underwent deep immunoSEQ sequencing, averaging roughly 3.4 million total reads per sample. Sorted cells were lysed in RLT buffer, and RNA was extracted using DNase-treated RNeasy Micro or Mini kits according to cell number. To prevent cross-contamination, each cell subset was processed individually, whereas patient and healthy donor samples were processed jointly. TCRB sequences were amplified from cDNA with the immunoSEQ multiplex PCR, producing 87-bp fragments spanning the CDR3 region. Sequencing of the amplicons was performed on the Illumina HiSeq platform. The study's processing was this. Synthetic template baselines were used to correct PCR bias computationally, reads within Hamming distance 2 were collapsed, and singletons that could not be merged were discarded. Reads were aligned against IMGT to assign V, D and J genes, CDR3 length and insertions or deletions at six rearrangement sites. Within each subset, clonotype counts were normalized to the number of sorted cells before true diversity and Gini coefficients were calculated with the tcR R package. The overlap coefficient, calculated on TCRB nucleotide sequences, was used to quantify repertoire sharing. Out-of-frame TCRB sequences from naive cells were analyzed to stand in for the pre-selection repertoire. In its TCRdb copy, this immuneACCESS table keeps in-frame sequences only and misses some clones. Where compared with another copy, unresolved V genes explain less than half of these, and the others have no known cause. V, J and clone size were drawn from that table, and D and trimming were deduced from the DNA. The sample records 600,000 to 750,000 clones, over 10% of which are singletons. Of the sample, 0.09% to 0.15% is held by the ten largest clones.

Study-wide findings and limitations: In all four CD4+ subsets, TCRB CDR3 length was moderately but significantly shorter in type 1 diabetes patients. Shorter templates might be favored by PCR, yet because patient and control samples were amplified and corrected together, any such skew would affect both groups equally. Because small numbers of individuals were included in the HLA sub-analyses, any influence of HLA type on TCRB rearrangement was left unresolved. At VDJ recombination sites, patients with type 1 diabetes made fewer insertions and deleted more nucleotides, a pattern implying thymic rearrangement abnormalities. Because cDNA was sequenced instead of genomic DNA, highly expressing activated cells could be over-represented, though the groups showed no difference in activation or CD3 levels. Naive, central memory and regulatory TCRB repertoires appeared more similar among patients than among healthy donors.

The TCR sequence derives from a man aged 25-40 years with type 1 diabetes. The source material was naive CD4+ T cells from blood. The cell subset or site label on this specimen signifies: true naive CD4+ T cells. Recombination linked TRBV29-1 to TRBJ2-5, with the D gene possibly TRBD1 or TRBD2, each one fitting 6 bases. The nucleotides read TGCAGCGTGGAGGGGGGTCCGGGACGCGCCGAGACCCAGTACTTC. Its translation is CSVEGGPGRAETQYF.